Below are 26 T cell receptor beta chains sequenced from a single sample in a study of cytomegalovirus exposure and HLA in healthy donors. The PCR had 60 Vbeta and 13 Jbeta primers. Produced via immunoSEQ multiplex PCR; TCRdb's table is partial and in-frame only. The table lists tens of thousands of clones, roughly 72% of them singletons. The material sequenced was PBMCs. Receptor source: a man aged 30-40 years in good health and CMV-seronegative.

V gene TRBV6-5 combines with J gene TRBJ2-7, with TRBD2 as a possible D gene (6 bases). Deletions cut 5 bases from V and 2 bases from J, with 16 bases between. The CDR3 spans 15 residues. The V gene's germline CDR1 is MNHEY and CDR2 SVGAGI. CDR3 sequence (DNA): TGTGCCAGCAGTGTCCCCAGCGGGTCGACCTACGAGCAGTACTTC. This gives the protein CASSVPSGSTYEQYF.

CDR3: CASSLGGQGGQPQHF. CDR3 nucleotide sequence: TGTGCCAGCAGCCTGGGGGGACAGGGAGGGCAGCCCCAGCATTTT. The rearrangement links TRBV7-9 to TRBJ1-5; 9 nucleotides line up with TRBD1. This CDR3 has 15 residues. Germline V gene data show CDR1 as SEHNR and CDR2 as FQNEAQ (reference sequence). V lost 5 bases to trimming and J lost 7 bases; unmatched junction nucleotides: 9. The whole variable domain, filled in from reference TRBV7-9 and TRBJ1-5, reads DTGVSQNPRHKITKRGQNVTFRCDPISEHNRLYWYRQTLGQGPEFLTYFQNEAQLEKSRLLSDRFSAERPKGSFSTLEIQRTEQGDSAMYLCASSLGGQGGQPQHFGDGTRLSIL.

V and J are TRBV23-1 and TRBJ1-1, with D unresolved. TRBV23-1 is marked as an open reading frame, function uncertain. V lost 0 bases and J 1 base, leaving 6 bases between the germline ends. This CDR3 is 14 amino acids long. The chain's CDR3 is CASSQSPGNTEAFF. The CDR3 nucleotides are TGCGCCAGCAGTCAATCTCCAGGGAACACTGAAGCTTTCTTT.

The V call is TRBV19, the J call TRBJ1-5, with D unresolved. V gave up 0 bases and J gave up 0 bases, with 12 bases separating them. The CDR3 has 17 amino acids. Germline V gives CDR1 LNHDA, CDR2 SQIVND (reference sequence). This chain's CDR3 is CASSIDPLGISNQPQHF. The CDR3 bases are TGTGCCAGTAGTATAGATCCCCTAGGCATTAGCAATCAGCCCCAGCATTTT.

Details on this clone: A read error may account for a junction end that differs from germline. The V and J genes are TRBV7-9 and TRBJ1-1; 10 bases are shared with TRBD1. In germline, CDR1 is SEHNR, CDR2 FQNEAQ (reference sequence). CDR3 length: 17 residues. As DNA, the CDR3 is TGTTCCAGCAGCACACCCGGGACAGGGGCCGATGGCACTGAAGCTTTCTTT. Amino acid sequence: CSSSTPGTGADGTEAFF.

The CDR3 nucleotides are TGTGCCAGCAGCTTACTAGGTTCACCCCTCCACTTT. Its translation: CASSLLGSPLHF. This chain connects TRBV7-9 to TRBJ1-6; D remains ambiguous. The germline V gene has CDR1 SEHNR and CDR2 FQNEAQ (reference sequence). CDR3 length: 12 amino acids. The ends were cut back, 2 bases at V and 9 bases at J, with 5 bases in the middle.

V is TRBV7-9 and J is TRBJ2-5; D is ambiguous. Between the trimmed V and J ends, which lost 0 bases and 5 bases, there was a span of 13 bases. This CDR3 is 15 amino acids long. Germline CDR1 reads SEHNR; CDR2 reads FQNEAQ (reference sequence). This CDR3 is CASSLAPLPRETQYF. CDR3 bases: TGTGCCAGCAGCTTAGCCCCCCTGCCGAGGGAGACCCAGTACTTC.

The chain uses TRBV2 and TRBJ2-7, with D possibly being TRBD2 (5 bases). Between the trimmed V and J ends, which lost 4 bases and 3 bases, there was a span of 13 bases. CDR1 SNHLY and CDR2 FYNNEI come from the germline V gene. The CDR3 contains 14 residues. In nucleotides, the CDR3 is TGTGCCAGCAGTGGGAGGCAGGATAACTACGAGCAGTACTTC. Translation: CASSGRQDNYEQYF.

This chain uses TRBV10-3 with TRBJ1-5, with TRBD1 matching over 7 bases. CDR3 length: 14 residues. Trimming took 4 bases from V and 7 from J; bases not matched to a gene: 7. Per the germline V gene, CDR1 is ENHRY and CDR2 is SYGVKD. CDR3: CAISVAAGGQPQHF. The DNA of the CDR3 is TGTGCCATCAGTGTAGCGGCAGGGGGACAGCCCCAGCATTTT.

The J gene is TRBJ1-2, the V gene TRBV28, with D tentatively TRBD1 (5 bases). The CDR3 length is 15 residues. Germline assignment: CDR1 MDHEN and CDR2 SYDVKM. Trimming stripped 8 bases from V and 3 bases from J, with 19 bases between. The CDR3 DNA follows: TGTGCCAGCCTGGGAGGGGACTCCACCGACTATGGCTACACCTTC. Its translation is CASLGGDSTDYGYTF.

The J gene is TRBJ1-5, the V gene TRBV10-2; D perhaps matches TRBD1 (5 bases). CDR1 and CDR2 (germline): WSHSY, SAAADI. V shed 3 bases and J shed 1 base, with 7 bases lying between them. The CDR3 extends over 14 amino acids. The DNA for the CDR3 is TGCGCCAGCAGTGACAGGGTGAGCAATCAGCCCCAGCATTTT. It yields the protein CASSDRVSNQPQHF.

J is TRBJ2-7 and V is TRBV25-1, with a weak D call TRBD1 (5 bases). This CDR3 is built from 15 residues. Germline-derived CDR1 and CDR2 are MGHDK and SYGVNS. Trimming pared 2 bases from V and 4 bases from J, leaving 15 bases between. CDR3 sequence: CASSELGRVAYEQYF. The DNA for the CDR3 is TGTGCCAGCAGTGAACTCGGCAGGGTAGCATACGAGCAGTACTTC.

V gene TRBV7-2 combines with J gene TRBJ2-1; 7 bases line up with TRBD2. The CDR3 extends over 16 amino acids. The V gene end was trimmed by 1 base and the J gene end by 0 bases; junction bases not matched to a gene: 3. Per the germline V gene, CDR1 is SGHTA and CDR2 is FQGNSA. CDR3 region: CASSLGGGVSYNEQFF. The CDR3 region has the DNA TGTGCCAGCAGCTTAGGCGGGGGAGTCTCCTACAATGAGCAGTTCTTC.

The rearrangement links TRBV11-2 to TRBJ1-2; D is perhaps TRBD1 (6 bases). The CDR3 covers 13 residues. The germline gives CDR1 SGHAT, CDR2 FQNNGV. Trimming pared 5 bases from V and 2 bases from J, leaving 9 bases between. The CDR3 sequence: CASSRTENYGYTF. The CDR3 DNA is TGTGCCAGCAGCAGGACAGAGAACTATGGCTACACCTTC.

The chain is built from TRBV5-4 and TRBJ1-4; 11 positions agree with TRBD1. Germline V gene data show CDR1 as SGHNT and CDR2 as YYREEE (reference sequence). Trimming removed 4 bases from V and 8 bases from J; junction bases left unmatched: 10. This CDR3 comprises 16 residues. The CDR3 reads CASSPGTGGKSEKLFF. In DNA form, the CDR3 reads TGTGCCAGCAGCCCTGGGACAGGGGGAAAAAGCGAAAAACTGTTTTTT.

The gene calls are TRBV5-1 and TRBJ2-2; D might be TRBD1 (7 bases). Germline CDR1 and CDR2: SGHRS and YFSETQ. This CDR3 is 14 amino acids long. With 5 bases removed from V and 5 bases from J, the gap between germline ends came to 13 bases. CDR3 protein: CASSPTGRTGELFF. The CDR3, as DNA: TGCGCCAGCAGTCCGACAGGGAGGACCGGGGAGCTGTTTTTT.

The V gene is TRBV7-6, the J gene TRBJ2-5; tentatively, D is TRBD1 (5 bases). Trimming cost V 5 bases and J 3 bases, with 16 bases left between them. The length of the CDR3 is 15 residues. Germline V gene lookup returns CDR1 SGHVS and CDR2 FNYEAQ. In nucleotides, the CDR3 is TGTGCCAGCAGCATAAACGGACAAATTAAAGAGACCCAGTACTTC. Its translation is CASSINGQIKETQYF.

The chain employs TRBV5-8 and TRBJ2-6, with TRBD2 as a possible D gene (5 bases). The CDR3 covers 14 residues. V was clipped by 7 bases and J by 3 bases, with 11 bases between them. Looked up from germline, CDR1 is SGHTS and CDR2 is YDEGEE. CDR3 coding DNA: TGTGCCAGCCCCCACGGGGTTGGGGCCAACGTCCTGACTTTC. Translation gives CASPHGVGANVLTF.

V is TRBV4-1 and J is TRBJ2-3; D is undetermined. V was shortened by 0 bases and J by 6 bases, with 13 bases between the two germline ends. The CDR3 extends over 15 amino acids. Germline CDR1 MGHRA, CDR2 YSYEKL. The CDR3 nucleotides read TGCGCCAGCAGCCAAGAGTTGCGGTTTCAGGATACGCAGTATTTT. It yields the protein CASSQELRFQDTQYF.

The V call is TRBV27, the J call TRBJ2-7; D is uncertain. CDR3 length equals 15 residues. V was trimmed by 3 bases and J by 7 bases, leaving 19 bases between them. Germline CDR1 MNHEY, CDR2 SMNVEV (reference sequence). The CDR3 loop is CASSLDSEGRKEQYF. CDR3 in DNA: TGTGCCAGCAGTTTGGATTCGGAAGGCAGGAAGGAGCAGTACTTC.

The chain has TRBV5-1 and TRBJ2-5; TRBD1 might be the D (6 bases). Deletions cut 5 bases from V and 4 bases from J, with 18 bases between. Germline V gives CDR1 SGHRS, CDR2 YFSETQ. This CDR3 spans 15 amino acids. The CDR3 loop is CASSSGPLGGETQYF. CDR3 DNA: TGCGCCAGCAGTTCCGGGCCCCTAGGGGGAGAGACCCAGTACTTC.

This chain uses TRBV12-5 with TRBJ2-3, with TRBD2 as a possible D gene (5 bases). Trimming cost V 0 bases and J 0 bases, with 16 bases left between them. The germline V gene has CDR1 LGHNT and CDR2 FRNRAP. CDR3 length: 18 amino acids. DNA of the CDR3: TGTGCTAGTGGTTTGGTTCGAAAGGACCGAGGGAGCACAGATACGCAGTATTTT. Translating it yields CASGLVRKDRGSTDTQYF.

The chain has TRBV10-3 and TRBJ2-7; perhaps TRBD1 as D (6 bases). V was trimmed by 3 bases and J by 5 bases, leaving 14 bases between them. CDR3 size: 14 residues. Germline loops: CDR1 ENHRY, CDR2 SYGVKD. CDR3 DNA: TGTGCCATCAGTGACCCCCTCAGGGGTAACGAGCAGTACTTC. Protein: CAISDPLRGNEQYF.

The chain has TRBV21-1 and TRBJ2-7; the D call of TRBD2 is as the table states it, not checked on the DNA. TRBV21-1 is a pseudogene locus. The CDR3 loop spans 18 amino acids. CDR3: CASSKKKGVRRRREKQYF. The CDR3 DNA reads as TGTGCCAGCAGCAAAAAGAAGGGAGTAAGGAGACGACGGGAAAAGCAGTACTTC.

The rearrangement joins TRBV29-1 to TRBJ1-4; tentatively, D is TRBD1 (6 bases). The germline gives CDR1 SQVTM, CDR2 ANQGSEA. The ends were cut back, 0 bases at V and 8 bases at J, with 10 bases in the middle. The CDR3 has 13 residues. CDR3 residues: CSVEDTGPEKLFF. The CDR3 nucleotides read TGCAGCGTTGAAGATACAGGGCCGGAAAAACTGTTTTTT.

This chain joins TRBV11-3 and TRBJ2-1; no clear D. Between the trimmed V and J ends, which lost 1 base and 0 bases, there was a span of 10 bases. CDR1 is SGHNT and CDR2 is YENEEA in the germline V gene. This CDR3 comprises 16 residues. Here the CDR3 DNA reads TGTGCCAGCAGCTTAGCCCATACGGGCTCCTACAATGAGCAGTTCTTC. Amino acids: CASSLAHTGSYNEQFF.